This T cell receptor beta chain emerged from a study of cytomegalovirus exposure and HLA in healthy donors. The PCR used 60 Vbeta and 13 Jbeta primers. Clones were sequenced by immunoSEQ multiplex PCR, and TCRdb holds only the in-frame ones, with some missing. The sample lists around 200,000 clones; over 60% were seen once. Germline V gene lookup returns CDR1 SGHKS and CDR2 YYEKEE (reference sequence). The J segment lost 3 bases and the V segment lost 4 bases, leaving 16 bases of the junction unmatched. The CDR3 totals 18 residues. Sequenced material: PBMCs. The TCR was taken from a man younger than 35 in good health and CMV-seronegative. This chain uses TRBV5-5 with TRBJ2-5; TRBD1 matches 9 bases. Here the CDR3 DNA reads TGTGCCAGCAGCCCACTCTTCCGGGACAGGGTTCAGGAAGAGACCCAGTACTTC. Its translation is CASSPLFRDRVQEETQYF. Looking up the rest from reference TRBV5-5 and TRBJ2-5 gives the full variable domain: DAGVTQSPTHLIKTRGQQVTLRCSPISGHKSVSWYQQVLGQGPQFIFQYYEKEERGRGNFPDRFSARQFPNYSSELNVNALLLGDSALYLCASSPLFRDRVQEETQYFGPGTRLLVL.